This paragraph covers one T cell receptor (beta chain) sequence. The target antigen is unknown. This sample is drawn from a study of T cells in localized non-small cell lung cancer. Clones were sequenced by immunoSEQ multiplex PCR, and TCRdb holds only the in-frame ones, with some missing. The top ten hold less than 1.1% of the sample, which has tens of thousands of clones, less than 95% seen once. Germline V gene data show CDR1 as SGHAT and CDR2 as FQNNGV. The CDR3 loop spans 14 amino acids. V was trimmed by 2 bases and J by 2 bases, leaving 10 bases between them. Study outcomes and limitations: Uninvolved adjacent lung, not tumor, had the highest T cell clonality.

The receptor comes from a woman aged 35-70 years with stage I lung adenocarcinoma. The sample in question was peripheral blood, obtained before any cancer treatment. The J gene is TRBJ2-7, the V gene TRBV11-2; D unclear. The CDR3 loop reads CASSLRPGPYEQYF. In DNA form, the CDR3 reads TGTGCCAGCAGCTTAAGACCAGGACCCTACGAGCAGTACTTC.